This paragraph reports one T cell receptor beta chain. The clone's antigen remains unknown. Base qualities are missing; no much larger clone stands one base away. This record belongs to a study of OX40 agonist ivuxolimab in advanced cancers. The study in broad terms: Ivuxolimab, which targeted the costimulatory receptor OX40 (CD134), was an agonistic, fully human IgG2 monoclonal antibody. Intravenous ivuxolimab was administered to patients every 2 weeks at six dose levels: 0.01, 0.1, 0.3, 1.5, 3 and 10 mg/kg. Of the approximately 50 dose-escalation patients, hepatocellular carcinoma was present in around 20, melanoma in around 15, renal cell carcinoma in 9 and head and neck cancer in 9. A male proportion of under 85% and a mean age of approximately 58 years, ranging from about 20 to 79, were recorded for the dose-escalation cohort. Patients were allowed to have had prior anti-PD-1, anti-PD-L1 or anti-CTLA-4 therapy, and around two fifths of the dose-escalation patients had been treated with checkpoint inhibitors. Partial responses were achieved by three dose-escalation patients, of whom one had hepatocellular carcinoma and two had cutaneous melanoma. The purpose of peripheral TCRbeta sequencing was to test whether ivuxolimab changed TCR sequence diversity and led to clonal T-cell expansion. The paper reports the monotherapy dose-escalation portion (N ≈ 50 patients) of the phase I ivuxolimab trial. Study-wide findings and limitations: On average, CD8+ T cells showed more expanded clones than CD4+ T cells after ivuxolimab. Low levels of normalized T-cell clonal expansion were also seen in some nonresponding patients. In the 0.1-3.0 mg/kg groups, partial responders had among the lowest normalized peripheral clonal expansion, particularly in CD8+ T cells. At doses of 0.1 to 3.0 mg/kg, clonal expansion of both CD4+ and CD8+ blood T cells was observed from baseline to week 6. Which antigens the clonally expanded peripheral T cells were specific for was not determined.

V was cut back by 7 bases and J by 0 bases, leaving a gap of 13 bases between them. The CDR3 numbers 14 residues from cysteine through phenylalanine. Of all the DNA, just the CDR3 is kept, 42 bases in frame from base 1. For CDR1 and CDR2, the germline V gene lists SGDLS and YYNGEE. The trial excluded patients who had a history of autoimmune disease or who were on systemic immunosuppression. Peripheral blood for TCR sequencing was drawn from every dose cohort at baseline, at cycle 4 day 1 and at cycle 7 day 1. The samples were taken from a phase I, first-in-human, multicenter, open-label dose-escalation trial of ivuxolimab. The trial enrolled adults with locally advanced or metastatic head and neck squamous cell, hepatocellular, melanoma or renal cell carcinoma. CD4+ and CD8+ T cells were sorted separately from peripheral blood before TCR sequencing. For sequencing of the TCRbeta CDR3 region, genomic DNA was extracted from the sorted cells. The immunoSEQ Assay was used for sequencing of TCRbeta CDR3 regions. Sourced from immuneACCESS, this table was stored by TCRdb with only in-frame sequences that have V and J called. A share of the clones is absent; for the studies checked, an unresolved V gene accounts for under half, and the remainder has no known explanation. A total of roughly 70,000 clones appear in this sample, 85% to 90% of them only once. The ten largest account for approximately 2.3% of the sample.

The sequence derives from an adult with an advanced solid tumor such as melanoma, head and neck, liver or kidney cancer. This sample comprised CD4+ or CD8+ T cells sorted from blood, obtained in a trial of the OX40 agonist ivuxolimab. The sequence joins TRBV9 to TRBJ1-1; matching of 6 bases hints at TRBD1 as the D gene. The CDR3 protein: CASGGDNMNTEAFF. Here is the DNA: TGTGCCAGCGGCGGGGACAACATGAACACTGAAGCTTTCTTT.